Listed below are T cell receptor beta chains from one sample, sequenced in a study of cytomegalovirus exposure and HLA in healthy donors. Data came from immunoSEQ multiplex PCR; TCRdb stores just in-frame clones and leaves some out. Of roughly 190,000 clones listed, over 70% are singletons. Material for sequencing was PBMCs. These receptors all come from a man aged 45-60 years in good health and CMV-seronegative. The CDR3 runs from the conserved cysteine through the conserved F or W. D genes are given only for firm matches. The listing skips clone size in some rows; elsewhere it reads once, few, many or a size class.

j_call | clone_size | v_call | d_call | cdr3_nt | cdr3_aa
TRBJ2-5 | - | TRBV7-9 | TRBD2 | TGTGCCAGCAGCCGGGGGGGAGCGGTCCAAGAGACCCAGTACTTC | CASSRGGAVQETQYF
TRBJ1-3 | - | TRBV7-2 | - | TGTGCCAGCAGCTTTCTAGGCTCTGGAAACACCATATATTTT | CASSFLGSGNTIYF
TRBJ2-7 | - | TRBV9 | TRBD1 | TGTGCCAGCAGCCTTGGGGGGACAGGGTACGAGCAGTACTTC | CASSLGGTGYEQYF
TRBJ1-2 | - | TRBV6-5 | TRBD1 | TGTGCCAGCAGTCCAGACAGGGTTGTTGCTGGCTACACCTTC | CASSPDRVVAGYTF
TRBJ2-2 | - | TRBV29-1 | TRBD1 | TGCAGCGCCCCGGGACAGGGACTCGGGGAGCTGTTTTTT | CSAPGQGLGELFF
TRBJ2-1 | - | TRBV9 | TRBD2 | TGTGCCAGCAGCGTAACTAGCGGGGGGTCTCACAATGAGCAGTTCTTC | CASSVTSGGSHNEQFF
TRBJ2-6 | - | TRBV19 | TRBD1 | TGTGCCAGTAGTAGAACAGGGGATCCTTCTGGGGCCAACGTCCTGACTTTC | CASSRTGDPSGANVLTF
TRBJ2-7 | - | TRBV2 | - | TGTGCCAGCACCGCAGGGGGGTACGAGCAGTACTTC | CASTAGGYEQYF
TRBJ2-3 | few | TRBV6-1 | - | TGTGCCAGCAGTGAAGGCGGTTACACAGATACGCAGTATTTT | CASSEGGYTDTQYF
TRBJ1-2 | - | TRBV4-1 | TRBD1 | TGCGCCAGCAGCCAAGAGGGACAGGATAACTATGGCTACACCTTC | CASSQEGQDNYGYTF
TRBJ2-3 | - | TRBV19 | - | TGTGCCAGTAGCCGAGCGTTCGCAGATACGCAGTATTTT | CASSRAFADTQYF
TRBJ2-2 | - | TRBV6-1 | - | TGTGCCAGCAGGGAACAGGGAATGGGCGGGGAGCTGTTTTTT | CASREQGMGGELFF
TRBJ2-7 | - | TRBV27 | TRBD1 | TGTGCCAGCAGAAGGACAGGGGCGGCCTTTTCCTACGAGCAGTACTTC | CASRRTGAAFSYEQYF
TRBJ1-3 | - | TRBV18 | - | TGTGCCAGCTCACCTAGACAAATCCCCGGAAACACCATATATTTT | CASSPRQIPGNTIYF
TRBJ1-4 | - | TRBV12-5 | TRBD1 | TGTGCTAGTGGTTTGGGGACAGGGAGGTTTGAAAAACTGTTTTTT | CASGLGTGRFEKLFF
TRBJ2-7 | - | TRBV7-2 | - | TGTGCCAGCAGCTTAGCTGGGACAACATACGAGCAGTACTTC | CASSLAGTTYEQYF
TRBJ1-2 | - | TRBV9 | - | TGTGCCAGCACCCCCCTGGGTGACAGCCGTGGCTACACCTTC | CASTPLGDSRGYTF
TRBJ2-7 | - | TRBV9 | TRBD1 | TGTGCCAGCAGCGTAGCCGGGACAGCCTTGGATGAAAAGCAGTACTTC | CASSVAGTALDEKQYF